The source of this T cell receptor beta chain is a study of blood T cell repertoires in COVID-19. Seattle's cohort entered during active infection and was followed longitudinally. V gave up 7 bases and J gave up 3 bases, with 15 bases separating them. The CDR3 covers 14 residues. Germline CDR1 reads LGHNA; CDR2 reads YNFKEQ. Repertoires were generated with immunoSEQ multiplex PCR, while TCRdb's copy carries only in-frame clones and drops some. This sample carries about 130,000 clones, about 76% of them seen once, and the ten largest clones take less than 5%. The receptor's source is a woman between 70 and 85 years old with COVID-19, enrolled during active disease. The gene calls are TRBV4-2 and TRBJ1-1; no firm D call. The sequenced sample was peripheral blood. The CDR3 spells CASMREDGYTEAFF. CDR3 coding DNA: TGTGCCAGCATGAGGGAGGACGGATACACTGAAGCTTTCTTT.